This T cell receptor beta chain was captured in a study of blood T cells in healthy people across ages. The draw of peripheral blood yielded approximately 10 milliliters from each donor. Primed by a sample-barcoded 5' primer and a J-beta primer mix, a second PCR proceeded for 7 to 11 cycles. The template-switch adaptor was a 5' adaptor with 12 random nucleotides. It tagged each cDNA molecule. TCRdb fed the 5' RACE reads into MiXCR, producing one record per CDR3 protein. The top ten clones hold 7% to 9% of a sample with around 1,500,000 distinct CDR3 sequences, roughly 27% of them seen once. With V trimmed by 5 bases and J by 1 base, 11 bases remained unmatched. Germline CDR1 reads PRHDT; CDR2 reads FYEKMQ (reference sequence). CDR3 length equals 17 residues. On this clonotype: Its matching antigen is unknown.

Study findings and constraints: In these data, TCR beta diversity tracked strongly with naive T cell percentage.

V and J are TRBV13 and TRBJ1-5; 7 bases agree with TRBD1. The sequencing input was blood. This clonotype originated in a woman in her 30s in good health. CDR3 sequence: CASSLSRTGESNQPQHF. CDR3 DNA: TGTGCCAGCAGCCTTAGCCGGACAGGAGAAAGCAATCAGCCCCAGCATTTT.